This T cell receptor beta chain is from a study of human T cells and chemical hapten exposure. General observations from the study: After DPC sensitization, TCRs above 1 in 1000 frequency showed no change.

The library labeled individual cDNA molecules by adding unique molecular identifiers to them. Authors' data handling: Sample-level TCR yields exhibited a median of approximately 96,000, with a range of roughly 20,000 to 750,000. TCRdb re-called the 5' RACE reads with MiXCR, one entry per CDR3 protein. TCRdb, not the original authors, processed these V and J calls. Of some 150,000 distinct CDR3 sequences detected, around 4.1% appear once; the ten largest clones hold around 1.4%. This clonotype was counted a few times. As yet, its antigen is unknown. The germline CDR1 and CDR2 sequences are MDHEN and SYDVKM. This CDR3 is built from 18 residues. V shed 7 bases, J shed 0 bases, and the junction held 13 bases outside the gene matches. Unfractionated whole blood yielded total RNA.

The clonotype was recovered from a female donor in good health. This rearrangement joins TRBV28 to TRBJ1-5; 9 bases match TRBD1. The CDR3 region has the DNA TGTGCCAGCACCCCCAATACAGGGGGCGTCGGTAGCAATCAGCCCCAGCATTTT. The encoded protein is CASTPNTGGVGSNQPQHF. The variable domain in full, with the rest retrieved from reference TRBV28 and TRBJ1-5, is DVKVTQSSRYLVKRTGEKVFLECVQDMDHENMFWYRQDPGLGLRLIYFSYDVKMKEKGDIPEGYSVSREKKERFSLILESASTNQTSMYLCASTPNTGGVGSNQPQHFGDGTRLSIL.